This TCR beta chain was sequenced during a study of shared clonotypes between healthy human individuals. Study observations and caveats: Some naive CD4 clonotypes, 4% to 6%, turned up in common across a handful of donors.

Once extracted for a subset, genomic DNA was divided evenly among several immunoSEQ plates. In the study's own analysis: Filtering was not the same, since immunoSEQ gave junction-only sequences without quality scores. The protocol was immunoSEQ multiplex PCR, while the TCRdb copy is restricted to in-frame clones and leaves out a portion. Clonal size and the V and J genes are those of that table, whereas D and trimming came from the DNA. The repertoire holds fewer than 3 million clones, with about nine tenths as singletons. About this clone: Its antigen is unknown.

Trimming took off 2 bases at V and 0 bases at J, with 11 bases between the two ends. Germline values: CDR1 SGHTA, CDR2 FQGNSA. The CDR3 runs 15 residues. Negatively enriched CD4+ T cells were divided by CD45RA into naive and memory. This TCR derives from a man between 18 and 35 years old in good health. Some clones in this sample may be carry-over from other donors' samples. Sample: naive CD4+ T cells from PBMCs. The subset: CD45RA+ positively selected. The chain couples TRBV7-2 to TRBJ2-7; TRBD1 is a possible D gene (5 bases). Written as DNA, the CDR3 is TGTGCCAGCAGCTTATTGCAGGGAAGCTCCTACGAGCAGTACTTC. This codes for CASSLLQGSSYEQYF.